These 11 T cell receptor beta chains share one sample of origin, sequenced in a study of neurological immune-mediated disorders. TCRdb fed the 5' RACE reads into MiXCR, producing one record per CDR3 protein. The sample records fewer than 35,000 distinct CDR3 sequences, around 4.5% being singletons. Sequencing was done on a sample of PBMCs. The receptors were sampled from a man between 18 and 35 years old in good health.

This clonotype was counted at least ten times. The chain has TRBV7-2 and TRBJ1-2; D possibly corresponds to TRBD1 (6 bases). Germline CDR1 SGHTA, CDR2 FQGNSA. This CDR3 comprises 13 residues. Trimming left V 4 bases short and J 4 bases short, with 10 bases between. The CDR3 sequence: CASSSIQGYGYTF. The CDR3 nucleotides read TGTGCCAGCAGCTCAATACAGGGCTATGGCTACACCTTC.

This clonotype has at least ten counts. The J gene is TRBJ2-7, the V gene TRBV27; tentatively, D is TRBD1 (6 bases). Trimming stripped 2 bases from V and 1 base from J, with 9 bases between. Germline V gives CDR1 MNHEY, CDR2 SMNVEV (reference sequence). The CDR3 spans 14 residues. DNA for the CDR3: TGTGCCAGCAGTTTAAGACAGGTTTCCTACGAGCAGTACTTC. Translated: CASSLRQVSYEQYF.

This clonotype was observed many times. Here the CDR3 reads CSVTPQLDSYEQYF. CDR3 DNA: TGCAGCGTGACTCCACAACTTGACAGCTACGAGCAGTACTTC. This chain links TRBV29-1 with TRBJ2-7, with TRBD1 as a possible D gene (5 bases). The CDR3 loop spans 14 amino acids. The germline V gene encodes CDR1 SQVTM and CDR2 ANQGSEA. The V end lost 6 bases, the J end lost 3 bases, and 18 bases lay between the germline ends.

CDR3 bases: TGTGCCAGCAGCCGGGACAGGCCTAACTATGGCTACACCTTC. Its translation: CASSRDRPNYGYTF. The chain uses TRBV6-1 and TRBJ1-2; 8 positions match TRBD1. Germline V lookup: CDR1 MNHNS, CDR2 SASEGT. V was clipped by 6 bases and J by 0 bases; unmatched bases: 3. The CDR3 consists of 14 residues.

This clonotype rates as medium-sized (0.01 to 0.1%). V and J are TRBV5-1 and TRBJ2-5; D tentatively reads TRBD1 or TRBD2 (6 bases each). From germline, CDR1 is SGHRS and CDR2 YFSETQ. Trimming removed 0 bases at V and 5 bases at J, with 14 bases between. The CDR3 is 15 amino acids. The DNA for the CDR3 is TGCGCCAGCAGCTTGGTGTGGGGGGCCCAGGAGACCCAGTACTTC. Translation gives CASSLVWGAQETQYF.

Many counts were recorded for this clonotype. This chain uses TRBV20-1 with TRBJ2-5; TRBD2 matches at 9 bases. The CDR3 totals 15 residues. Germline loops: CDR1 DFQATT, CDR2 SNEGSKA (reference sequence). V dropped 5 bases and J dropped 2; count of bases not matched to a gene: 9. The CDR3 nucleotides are TGCAGTGCTGCTCCCTCTAGCGGGGTACAAGAGACCCAGTACTTC. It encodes CSAAPSSGVQETQYF.

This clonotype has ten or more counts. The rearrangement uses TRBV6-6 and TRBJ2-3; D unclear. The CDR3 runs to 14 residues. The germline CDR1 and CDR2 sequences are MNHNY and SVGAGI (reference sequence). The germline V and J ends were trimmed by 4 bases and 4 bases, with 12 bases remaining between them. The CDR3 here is CASSFGFASDTQYF. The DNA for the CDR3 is TGTGCCAGCAGTTTTGGCTTTGCCTCAGATACGCAGTATTTT.

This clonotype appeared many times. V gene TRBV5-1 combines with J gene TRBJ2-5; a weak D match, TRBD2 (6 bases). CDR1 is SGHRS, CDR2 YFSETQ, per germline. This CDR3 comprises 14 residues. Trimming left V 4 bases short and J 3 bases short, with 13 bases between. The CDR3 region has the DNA TGCGCCAGCAGCCGAGCGGGTCCCGAAGAGACCCAGTACTTC. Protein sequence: CASSRAGPEETQYF. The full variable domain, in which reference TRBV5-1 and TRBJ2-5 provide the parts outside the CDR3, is KAGVTQTPRYLIKTRGQQVTLSCSPISGHRSVSWYQQTPGQGLQFLFEYFSETQRNKGNFPGRFSGRQFSNSRSEMNVSTLELGDSALYLCASSRAGPEETQYFGPGTRLLVL.

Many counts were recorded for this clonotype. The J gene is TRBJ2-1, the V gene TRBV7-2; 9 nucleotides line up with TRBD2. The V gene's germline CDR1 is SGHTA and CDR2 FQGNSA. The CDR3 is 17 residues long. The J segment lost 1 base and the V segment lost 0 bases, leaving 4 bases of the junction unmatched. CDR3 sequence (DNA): TGTGCCAGCAGCTTAGCGAGTAGCGGGGGATCCTACAATGAGCAGTTCTTC. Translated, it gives CASSLASSGGSYNEQFF.

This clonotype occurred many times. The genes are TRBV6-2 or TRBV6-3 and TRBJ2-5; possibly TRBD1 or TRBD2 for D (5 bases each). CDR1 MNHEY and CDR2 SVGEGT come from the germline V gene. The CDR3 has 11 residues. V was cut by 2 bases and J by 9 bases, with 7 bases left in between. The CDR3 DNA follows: TGTGCCAGCAGTTACGGGACCTCCCAGTACTTC. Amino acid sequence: CASSYGTSQYF.

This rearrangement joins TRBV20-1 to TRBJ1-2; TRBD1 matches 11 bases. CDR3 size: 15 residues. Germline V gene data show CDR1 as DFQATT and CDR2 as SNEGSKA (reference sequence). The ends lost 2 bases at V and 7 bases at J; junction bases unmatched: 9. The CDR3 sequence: CSARTGTGGILGYTF. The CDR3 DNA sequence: TGCAGTGCTAGAACCGGGACAGGGGGTATTCTTGGCTACACCTTC.